What follows describes a single T cell receptor beta chain. The clone's antigen remains unknown. Base qualities are not recorded, but no much larger clone differs from it by a single base. The cohort consisted of hundreds of healthy bone marrow donors. All cohort members were sampled while nominally healthy, although unrecorded immune exposures were likely present. The donor was CMV seropositive and belonged to the group of about 290 seropositive cohort members. Each donor provided a peripheral blood sample, and peripheral blood mononuclear cells were used for TCR beta sequencing. Genomic DNA extraction from the blood cell samples was performed with the Qiagen DNeasy Blood Extraction Kit. Relative to germline, V is 1 base shorter and J is 4 bases shorter, with 13 bases between their ends. CDR1 and CDR2 are read off the germline V gene as SGHRS and YFSETQ. There are 15 amino acids in the CDR3, from cysteine to phenylalanine inclusive. Solely the CDR3 DNA is kept, with 45 bases framed from the first base.

The data were taken from a study of cytomegalovirus exposure and HLA in healthy donors listed by TCRdb under 2017. At the level of the whole study: In an earlier analysis of about 560 of the donors, approximately 260 Gb of sequence data and some 120 million unique TCR beta sequences from 180 million or so T cells were reported. About 280 gigabases of sequencing data and around 90 million unique TCR sequences made up an early release that covered 500 to 700 HLA-typed donors. Of the roughly 400 genotyped donors, 81% fell in the genetic ancestry cluster associated with self-reported Caucasian donors. The aim of the study was to test whether cataloging public T cell receptors could identify signatures of past pathogen exposure. The T cell repertoires of some 670 subjects were profiled by immunosequencing and related to cytomegalovirus serostatus. Besides the first cohort of roughly 700 subjects, a separate validation cohort made up of 90 to 150 different subjects was used. To predict cytomegalovirus infection status, the study brought together high-throughput TCR immunosequencing, statistical association of individual TCRs with disease status, and machine learning. A later analysis re-analyzed previously published TCR beta repertoires from 550 to 700 donors and added high-resolution HLA genotyping to study TCR occurrence patterns. The later analysis used no new phenotypic data to find candidate immune exposures, relying instead on TCR beta sequences and their occurrence across donors. To decide whether each TCR beta V gene segment behaved as functional or pseudogenic, an earlier analysis of fewer than 750 of the donors relied on high-throughput TCR beta sequencing. Donor age, sex, ethnicity and CMV serostatus were collected together with the repertoire data. In a later genetic analysis, genome-wide SNP genotypes for about three fifths of the 666 donors were used, and that subset was treated as a discovery cohort. Every repertoire in the discovery cohort had been generated on one and the same sequencing platform. HLA typing covered class I and class II loci at four-digit resolution. The number of donors typed differed by locus, with 629-630 for A, B, C, DRB1 and DQB1, around 560 for DQA1, 600 to 610 for DPA1, and some 440 for DPB1. Roughly five DR-DQ haplotypes were handled as single units for association and clustering because linkage in the cohort was strong. On average, around 240,000 unique TCR beta nucleotide sequences were sequenced per donor among fewer than 500 genotyped donors of the cohort, with roughly 19% of those sequences being non-productive.

Study-wide conclusions, independent of this receptor: In a later genetic analysis, a missense DCLRE1C variant was associated with V-gene and J-gene trimming of TCR beta chains, and the association was replicated in an independent cohort. Compared with the roughly 700-donor mean, donors in an Asian-associated ancestry cluster had fewer N-insertions in productive TCRs, according to a later genetic analysis. Most TCR sequences were observed very rarely across donors, whereas some public TCRs were present in many individuals. A cluster of highly shared sequence variants was judged likely to be a technical artifact of the sequencing pipeline. Because the 87-base-pair reads could not distinguish some IMGT-functional V segments, including TRBV6-2 and TRBV6-3, those segments were excluded. Strong co-occurrence of HLA alleles, especially DR and DQ, made assigning TCR associations to individual alleles difficult. The cohort was sequenced for TCR beta chains only, and without alpha or paired-chain data the features that could be detected were limited. The study gave a list of more than 150 TCR beta chains associated with cytomegalovirus. Several of the top co-occurrence clusters appeared to be linked to parvovirus B19, influenza, CMV and Epstein-Barr virus, according to a later analysis. Because counts were too low, about 17 rarely observed V segments, including chromosome 9 orphons, were excluded from the earlier analysis of around 640 of the donors. A later analysis found that HLA-associated TCR beta chains were more clonally expanded and had lower generation probabilities than equally common non-associated chains. Sequencing depth was assumed to be roughly uniform across donors in the presence/absence analyses, though that assumption may not hold. Because HLA typing was unavailable for some donors at each locus, only the typed subset was used in association tests. Cytomegalovirus status was reported to be diagnosed by the classifier with high specificity and sensitivity in both the original and validation cohorts. Most CMV-associated TCR beta chains appeared to be HLA-restricted in a later analysis, and the HLA associations seemed to be driven largely by CMV exposure. Linkage disequilibrium might explain the correlated functional status among segregating V segments, but an unknown experimental factor could not be excluded. For the cohort, immune exposure information was limited to CMV serostatus. Broadly in line with IMGT annotations, most TCR beta V segments showed up in productive rearrangements about 87% or about 30% of the time in an earlier analysis of 450 to 750 of the donors. A further reported finding was that TCR beta sequences accurately predicted the HLA-A and HLA-B alleles for most subjects in the first cohort. Three of the identified cytomegalovirus-associated TCR beta chains were confirmed in vitro to be specific for cytomegalovirus antigens. In a later analysis, TCR association rates were found to vary across HLA loci, with the most associated TCRs seen for DRB1 alleles and the fewest for HLA-C alleles. A later analysis associated 16,951 TCR beta sequences with specific HLA alleles at a false discovery rate of 0.05. According to the authors, the approach could potentially be generalized to other disease states and immunological phenotypes.

Library construction relied on the immunoSEQ multiplex PCR assay. For the multiplex PCR, a mixture combining 60 forward primers for TCR Vbeta segments and 13 reverse primers for TCR Jbeta segments was used. A multiplex PCR assay on genomic DNA amplified the CDR3 region of rearranged TCR beta genes. On the Illumina HiSeq System, the amplified TCR beta libraries were sequenced as 87-base-pair reads. The source study handled its data this way. A later analysis tallied roughly 78 million unique TCR beta chains across the 666 repertoires, and some 10 million of those chains were shared by two or more donors. A nearest-neighbor algorithm error-corrected the raw reads and collapsed the reads into unique sequences, merging closely related sequences to remove PCR and sequencing errors. CDR3 sequences were aligned to IMGT reference sequences to assign V, D and J gene segments. Each retained sequence needed at least a six-nucleotide match to both a V gene segment and a J gene segment. A rearrangement was called productive if the CDR3 had no stop codons and remained in frame with V and J, and every other rearrangement was called non-productive. CDR3 was defined according to IMGT convention as the region running from the second conserved V-encoded cysteine to the conserved J-encoded phenylalanine. The earlier analysis of about 610 of the donors excluded any sequence lacking an unambiguous match to a single V gene segment. In an earlier analysis of approximately 500 of the donors, a V segment was called functional when productive rearrangements were above 56.7%, and segregating when the standard deviation between donors exceeded 5%. A statistical classification framework was developed to diagnose cytomegalovirus status using the catalog of TCR beta chain sequences. In a later analysis, TCR nucleotide sequences were compared against IMGT/GENE-DB human TR gene sequences so that V and J genes could be assigned. Using the TCRdist pipeline, a later analysis assigned CDR3 sequences along with most-parsimonious VDJ recombination scenarios. In a later analysis, each TCR beta chain was defined by its CDR3 amino acid sequence together with its V-gene family, and reads lacking a unique V-gene family were excluded. In a later analysis, around 600 highly shared, low-generation-probability nucleotide sequences were removed to address suspected cross-contamination and a sequencing artifact. A later analysis calculated a clonal expansion index for each public chain from normalized within-repertoire ranks of inferred template counts. A later analysis computed generation probabilities with a VDJ recombination model fitted to out-of-frame rearrangements, and checked the results against IGoR. In a later analysis, TCR-TCR, TCR-HLA and TCR-CMV co-occurrence was scored with hypergeometric tests, and a repertoire-size bias correction was applied to TCR pairs. False discovery rates were estimated in a later analysis by permuting HLA or CMV assignments 20 times. A later analysis grouped co-occurring TCRs with DBSCAN, adding TCRdist sequence similarity when clustering within HLA-allele-positive subsets. Repertoires with fewer than 30,000 or more than 120,000 public chains, plus five repertoires with anomalous nucleotide sharing, were excluded from co-occurrence clustering. TCRdb stores this immuneACCESS table with in-frame sequences only. Part of the clones is absent; in the studies checked, under half of the shortfall reflects unresolved V genes, and no reason is known for the rest. V and J calls and clone size are copied from that table; D and trimming were computed from the DNA. This sample holds about 130,000 clones; approximately 85% were observed only once. Under 7.5% of the sample lies in the top ten.

The sequenced material came from PBMCs. The rearranged segments are TRBV5-1 and TRBJ2-3; D gene: possibly TRBD2, on 5 matching bases. The origin of this receptor is a woman under 40 in good health and CMV-seropositive. For the CDR3, the sequence is CASSLYSGGADTQYF. Here is the DNA: TGCGCCAGCAGCTTGTATAGTGGAGGAGCAGATACGCAGTATTTT.